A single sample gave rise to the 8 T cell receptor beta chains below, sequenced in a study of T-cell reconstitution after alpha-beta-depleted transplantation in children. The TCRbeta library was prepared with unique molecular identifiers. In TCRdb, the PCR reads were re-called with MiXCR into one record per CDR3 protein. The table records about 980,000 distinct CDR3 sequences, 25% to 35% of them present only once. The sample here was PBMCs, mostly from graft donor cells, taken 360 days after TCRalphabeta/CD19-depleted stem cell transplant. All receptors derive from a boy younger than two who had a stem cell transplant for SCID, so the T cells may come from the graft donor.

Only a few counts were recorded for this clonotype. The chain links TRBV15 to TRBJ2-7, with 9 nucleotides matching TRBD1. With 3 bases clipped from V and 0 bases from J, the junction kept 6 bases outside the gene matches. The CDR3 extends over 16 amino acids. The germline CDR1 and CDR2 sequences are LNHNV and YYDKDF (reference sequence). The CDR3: CATSRSPDRGSYEQYF. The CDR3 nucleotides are TGTGCCACCAGCAGGTCTCCGGACAGGGGCTCCTACGAGCAGTACTTC.

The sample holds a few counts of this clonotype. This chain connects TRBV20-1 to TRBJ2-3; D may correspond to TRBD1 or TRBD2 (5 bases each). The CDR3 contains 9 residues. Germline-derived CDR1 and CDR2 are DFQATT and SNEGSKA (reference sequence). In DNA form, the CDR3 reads TGCACGGGGCCAGATACGCAGTATTTT. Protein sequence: CTGPDTQYF.

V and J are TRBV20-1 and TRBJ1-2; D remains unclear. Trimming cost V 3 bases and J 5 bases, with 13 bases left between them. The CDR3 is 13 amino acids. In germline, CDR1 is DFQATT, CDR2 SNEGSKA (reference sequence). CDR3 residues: CSARNYSWYGYTF. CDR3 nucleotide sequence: TGCAGTGCTAGGAATTACAGTTGGTATGGCTACACCTTC.

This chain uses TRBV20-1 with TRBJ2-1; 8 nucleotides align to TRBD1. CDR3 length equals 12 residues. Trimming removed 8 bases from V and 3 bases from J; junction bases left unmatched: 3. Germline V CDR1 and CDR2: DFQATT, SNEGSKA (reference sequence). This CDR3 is CSTGQDYNEQFF. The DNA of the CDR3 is TGCAGTACGGGACAGGACTACAATGAGCAGTTCTTC.

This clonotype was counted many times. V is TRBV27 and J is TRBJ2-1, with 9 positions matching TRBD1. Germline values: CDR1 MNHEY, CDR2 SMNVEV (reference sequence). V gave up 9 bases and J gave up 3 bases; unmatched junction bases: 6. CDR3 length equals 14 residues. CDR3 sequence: CASKGQGYYNEQFF. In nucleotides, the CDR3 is TGTGCCAGTAAGGGACAGGGATACTACAATGAGCAGTTCTTC.

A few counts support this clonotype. The CDR3 coding sequence is TGTGCCAGCAGTTTCTCAGACGGATGGGGAGCTTTCTTT. Protein product: CASSFSDGWGAFF. The chain links TRBV6-2 or TRBV6-3 to TRBJ1-1, with unresolved D. Trimming stripped 4 bases from V and 10 bases from J, with 16 bases between. The CDR3 sequence is 13 residues long. From germline, CDR1 is MNHEY and CDR2 SVGEGT.

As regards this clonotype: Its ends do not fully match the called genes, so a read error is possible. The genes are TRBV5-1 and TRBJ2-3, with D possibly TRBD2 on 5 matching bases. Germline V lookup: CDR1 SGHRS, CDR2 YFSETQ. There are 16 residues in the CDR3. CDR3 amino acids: CASSLAGGPSTDTQYF. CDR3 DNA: TGTGCCAGCAGCTTAGCCGGCGGGCCTAGCACAGATACGCAGTATTTT.

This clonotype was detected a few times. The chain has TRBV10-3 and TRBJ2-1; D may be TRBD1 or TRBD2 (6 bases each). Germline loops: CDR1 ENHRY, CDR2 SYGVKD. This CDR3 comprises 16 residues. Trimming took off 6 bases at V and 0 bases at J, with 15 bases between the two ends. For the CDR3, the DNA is TGTGCCATCAGCGCGCTCGGGGGCCCCTCCTACAATGAGCAGTTCTTC. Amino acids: CAISALGGPSYNEQFF.